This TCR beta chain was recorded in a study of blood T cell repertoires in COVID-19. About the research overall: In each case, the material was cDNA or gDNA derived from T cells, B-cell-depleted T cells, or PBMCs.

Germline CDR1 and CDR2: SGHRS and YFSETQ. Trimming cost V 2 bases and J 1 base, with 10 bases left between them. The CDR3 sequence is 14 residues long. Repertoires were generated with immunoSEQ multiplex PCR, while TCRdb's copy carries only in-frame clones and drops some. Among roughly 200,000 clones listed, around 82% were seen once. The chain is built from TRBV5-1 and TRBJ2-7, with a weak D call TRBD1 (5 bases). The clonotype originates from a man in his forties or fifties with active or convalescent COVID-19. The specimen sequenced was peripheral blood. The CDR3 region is CASSFGQGSYEQYF. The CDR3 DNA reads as TGCGCCAGCAGCTTCGGTCAGGGATCCTACGAGCAGTACTTC.